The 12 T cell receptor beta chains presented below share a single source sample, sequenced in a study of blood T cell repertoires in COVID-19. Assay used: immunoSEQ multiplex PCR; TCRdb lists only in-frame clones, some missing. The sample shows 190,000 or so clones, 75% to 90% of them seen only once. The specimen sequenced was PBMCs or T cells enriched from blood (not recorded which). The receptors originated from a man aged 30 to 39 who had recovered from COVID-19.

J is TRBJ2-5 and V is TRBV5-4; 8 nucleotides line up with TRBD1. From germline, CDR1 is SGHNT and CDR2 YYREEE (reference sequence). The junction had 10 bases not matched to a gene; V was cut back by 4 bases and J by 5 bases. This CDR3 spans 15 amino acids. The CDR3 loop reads CASSLLQGAGETQYF. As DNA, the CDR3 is TGTGCCAGCAGCCTGCTGCAGGGGGCTGGGGAGACCCAGTACTTC.

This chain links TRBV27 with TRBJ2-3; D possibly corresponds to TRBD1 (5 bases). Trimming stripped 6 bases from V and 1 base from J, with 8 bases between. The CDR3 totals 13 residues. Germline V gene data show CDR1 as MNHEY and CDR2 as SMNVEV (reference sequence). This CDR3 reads CASRHRRTDTQYF. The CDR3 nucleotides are TGTGCCAGCAGACACAGGCGCACAGATACGCAGTATTTT.

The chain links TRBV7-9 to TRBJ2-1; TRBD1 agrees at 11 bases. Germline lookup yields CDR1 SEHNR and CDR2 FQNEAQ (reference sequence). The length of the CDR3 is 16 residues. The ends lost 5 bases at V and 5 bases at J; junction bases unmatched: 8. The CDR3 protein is CASSMRGTGGNNEQFF. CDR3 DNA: TGTGCCAGCAGCATGAGGGGGACAGGGGGTAACAATGAGCAGTTCTTC.

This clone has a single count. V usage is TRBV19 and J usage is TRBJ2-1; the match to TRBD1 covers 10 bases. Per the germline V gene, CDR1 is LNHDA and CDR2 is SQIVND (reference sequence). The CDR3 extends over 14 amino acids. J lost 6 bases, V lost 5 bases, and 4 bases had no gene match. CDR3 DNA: TGTGCCAGTAGTCCCCGGACAGGGGGCAATGAGCAGTTCTTC. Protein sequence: CASSPRTGGNEQFF.

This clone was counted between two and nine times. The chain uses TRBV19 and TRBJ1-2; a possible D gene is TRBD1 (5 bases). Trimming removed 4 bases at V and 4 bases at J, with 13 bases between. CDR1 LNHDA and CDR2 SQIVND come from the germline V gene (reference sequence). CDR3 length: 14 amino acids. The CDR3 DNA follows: TGTGCCAGTAGTACTCCGGGACTAAGCTATGGCTACACCTTC. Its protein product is CASSTPGLSYGYTF.

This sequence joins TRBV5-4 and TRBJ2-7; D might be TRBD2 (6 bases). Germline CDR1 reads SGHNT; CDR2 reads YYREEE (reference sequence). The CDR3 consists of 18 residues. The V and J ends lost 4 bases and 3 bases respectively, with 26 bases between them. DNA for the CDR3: TGTGCCAGCAGCATAACTCTGGTGGTCGGGGGAGGATACTACGAGCAGTACTTC. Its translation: CASSITLVVGGGYYEQYF.

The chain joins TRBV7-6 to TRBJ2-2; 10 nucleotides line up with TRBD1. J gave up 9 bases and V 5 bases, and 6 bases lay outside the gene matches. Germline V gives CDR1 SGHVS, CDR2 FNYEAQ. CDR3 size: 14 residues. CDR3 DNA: TGTGCCAGCAGCGAGGGACAGGGGCAGCGGGAGCTGTTTTTT. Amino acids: CASSEGQGQRELFF.

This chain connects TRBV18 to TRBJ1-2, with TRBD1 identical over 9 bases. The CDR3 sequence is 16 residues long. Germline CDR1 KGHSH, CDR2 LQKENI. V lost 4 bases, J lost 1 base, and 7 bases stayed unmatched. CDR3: CASSQGQGPGNYGYTF. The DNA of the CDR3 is TGTGCCAGCTCACAAGGACAGGGGCCGGGTAACTATGGCTACACCTTC. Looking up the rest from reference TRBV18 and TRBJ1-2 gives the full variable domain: NAGVMQNPRHLVRRRGQEARLRCSPMKGHSHVYWYRQLPEEGLKFMVYLQKENIIDESGMPKERFSAEFPKEGPSILRIQQVVRGDSAAYFCASSQGQGPGNYGYTFGSGTRLTVV.

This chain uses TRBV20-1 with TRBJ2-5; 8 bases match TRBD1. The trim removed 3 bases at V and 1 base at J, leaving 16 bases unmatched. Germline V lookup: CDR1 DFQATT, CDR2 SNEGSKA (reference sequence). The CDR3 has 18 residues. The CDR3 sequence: CSASRLGRGRLTQETQYF. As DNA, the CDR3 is TGCAGTGCTAGTCGGTTGGGCAGGGGGCGACTTACCCAAGAGACCCAGTACTTC.

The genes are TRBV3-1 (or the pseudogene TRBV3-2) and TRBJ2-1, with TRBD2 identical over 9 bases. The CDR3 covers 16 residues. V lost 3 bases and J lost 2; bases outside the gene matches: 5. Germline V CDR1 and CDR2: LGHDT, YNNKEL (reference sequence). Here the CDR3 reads CASSQKAGGAYNEQFF. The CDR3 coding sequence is TGTGCCAGCAGCCAGAAAGCGGGGGGAGCCTACAATGAGCAGTTCTTC.

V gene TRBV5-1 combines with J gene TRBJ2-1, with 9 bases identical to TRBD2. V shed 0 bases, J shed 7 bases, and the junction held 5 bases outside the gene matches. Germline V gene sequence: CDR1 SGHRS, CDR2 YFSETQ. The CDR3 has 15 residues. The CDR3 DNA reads TGCGCCAGCAGCTTGGCGGGACTAGCCAGGAATGAGCAGTTCTTC. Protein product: CASSLAGLARNEQFF.

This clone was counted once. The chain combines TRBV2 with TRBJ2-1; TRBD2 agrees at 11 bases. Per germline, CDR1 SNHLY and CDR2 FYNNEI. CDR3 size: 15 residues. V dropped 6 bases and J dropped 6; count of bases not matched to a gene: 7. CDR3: CASSLTSGRTNEQFF. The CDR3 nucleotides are TGTGCCAGCAGCCTAACTAGCGGGAGAACCAATGAGCAGTTCTTC.